This T cell receptor (beta chain) was obtained from a study of T-cell memory formation after mild COVID-19. Across the study: TCR clusters were mostly donor specific. The study, taken as a whole, reports: The finding that pre-infection memory included some responding clones suggested that cross-reactive memory joined.

J lost 2 bases, V lost 3 bases, and 4 bases had no gene match. The CDR3 is 14 residues long. Per germline, CDR1 SGHKS and CDR2 YYEKEE (reference sequence). Of note for this clonotype: As yet, its antigen is unknown.

TCRdb redid the calling of the 5' RACE reads with MiXCR, one entry per CDR3 protein. Of about 29,000 distinct CDR3 sequences listed, 9% to 15% are singletons. The origin of this receptor is an adult woman who had mild COVID-19 (a few samples of this study predate the infection). Cell type and time point are not known. The sample taken for sequencing was PBMCs or a T cell subset sorted from them (not recorded which). The rearrangement uses TRBV5-5 and TRBJ2-7, with 8 bases that match TRBD1. This CDR3 reads CASSYGTGAYEQYF. CDR3 in DNA: TGTGCCAGCAGCTATGGGACAGGAGCCTACGAGCAGTACTTC.